Below are 14 T cell receptor beta chains sequenced from a single sample in a study of T-cell memory formation after mild COVID-19 (dated by TCRdb to the early 2020s). The receptor library was made with 5' RACE. TCRdb records Illumina NovaSeq 6000 as the sequencer. Clones were called with MiXCR by TCRdb after fastp trimmed the public reads at Q25, and only in-frame beta chains were retained. Each CDR3 protein gets just one entry, which takes the most common genes and DNA from the rows behind it. The sample yields about 350,000 distinct CDR3 sequences; roughly an eighth were counted once. Roughly 20% of the sample rests with the top ten. Sequenced sample: PBMCs or a T cell subset sorted from them (not recorded which). Source of these receptors: a man younger than 30 who had mild COVID-19 (a few samples of this study predate the infection). The sample titles of this study are shuffled in the database, so cell type and time point are left out; the donor was told from shared clones.

The chain is built from TRBV6-5 and TRBJ1-6, with TRBD1 as a possible D gene (6 bases). Germline assignment: CDR1 MNHEY and CDR2 SVGAGI. The ends were cut back, 6 bases at V and 10 bases at J, with 13 bases in the middle. The length of the CDR3 is 13 residues. The CDR3, as DNA: TGTGCCAGCAGACAGGGAGGTCTCTCACCCCTCCACTTT. Translated: CASRQGGLSPLHF.

The gene calls are TRBV6-5 and TRBJ1-1; 10 nucleotides align to TRBD1. The germline CDR1 and CDR2 sequences are MNHEY and SVGAGI. CDR3 length: 14 residues. Germline trimming cut 6 bases from V and 5 bases from J; bases unmatched to any gene: 6. CDR3 residues: CASSRDRGWTEAFF. In nucleotides, the CDR3 is TGTGCCAGCAGCCGGGACAGGGGATGGACTGAAGCTTTCTTT.

This chain connects TRBV10-3 to TRBJ1-4; D is unclear. CDR1 and CDR2 (germline): ENHRY, SYGVKD. Trimming stripped 0 bases from V and 0 bases from J, with 5 bases between. The CDR3 runs to 15 residues. CDR3 coding DNA: TGTGCCATCAGTGAGTCCCAGACAACTAATGAAAAACTGTTTTTT. Translating gives CAISESQTTNEKLFF.

Many counts were recorded for this clonotype. Germline and junction disagree at one end, which may indicate a read error. The V and J genes are TRBV20-1 and TRBJ1-4; unclear D gene. Germline CDR1 and CDR2: DFQATT and SNEGSKA (reference sequence). The CDR3 sequence is 13 residues long. CDR3 protein: CSAREATNEKLFF. In DNA form, the CDR3 reads TGCAGTGCAAGAGAGGCAACTAATGAAAAACTGTTTTTT.

The table lists this clonotype with many counts. The genes are TRBV2 and TRBJ1-1; D is possibly TRBD1 (5 bases). V lost 8 bases and J lost 3, with 16 bases in between. This CDR3 region has 14 residues. The germline V gene encodes CDR1 SNHLY and CDR2 FYNNEI. The CDR3 here is CASEVAGGHTEAFF. The CDR3 DNA is TGTGCCAGCGAGGTGGCGGGGGGACACACTGAAGCTTTCTTT.

This clonotype was seen at least ten times. The chain links TRBV6-5 to TRBJ2-3; D is unclear. The CDR3 extends over 14 amino acids. Germline CDR1 is MNHEY and CDR2 is SVGAGI. V was trimmed by 2 bases and J by 2 bases, leaving 8 bases between them. The CDR3 loop reads CASSYGHPTDTQYF. As DNA, the CDR3 is TGTGCCAGCAGTTACGGCCACCCCACAGATACGCAGTATTTT.

The chain employs TRBV28 and TRBJ2-6, with a weak D call TRBD1 (5 bases). V was cut by 4 bases and J by 0 bases, with 7 bases left in between. CDR1 and CDR2 from the germline V gene are MDHEN and SYDVKM. The CDR3 covers 15 residues. The CDR3 DNA reads as TGTGCCAGCAGTTCGACAGCCTCTGGGGCCAACGTCCTGACTTTC. This sequence encodes CASSSTASGANVLTF.

In its sample, this clonotype was seen a few times. V and J are TRBV7-2 and TRBJ2-7, with D perhaps matching TRBD1 or TRBD2 (5 bases each). Germline-derived CDR1 and CDR2 are SGHTA and FQGNSA. V gave up 6 bases and J gave up 5 bases, with 17 bases separating them. The CDR3 runs 14 residues. CDR3 sequence reads: CASSRGRGKDEQYF. The CDR3 bases are TGTGCCAGCAGTCGGGGAAGGGGAAAAGACGAGCAGTACTTC. Full variable domain (rest looked up from reference TRBV7-2 and TRBJ2-7): GAGVSQSPSNKVTEKGKDVELRCDPISGHTALYWYRQSLGQGLEFLIYFQGNSAPDKSGLPSDRFSAERTGGSVSTLTIQRTQQEDSAVYLCASSRGRGKDEQYFGPGTRLTVT.

This clonotype appeared many times. The V gene is TRBV7-9, the J gene TRBJ2-6; D not resolved. This CDR3 comprises 14 residues. Deletions cut 4 bases from V and 0 bases from J, with 4 bases between. Per germline, CDR1 SEHNR and CDR2 FQNEAQ (reference sequence). The CDR3 spells CASSSISGANVLTF. The CDR3 nucleotides read TGTGCCAGCAGCTCAATCTCTGGGGCCAACGTCCTGACTTTC.

This clonotype was seen repeatedly, ten times or more. The chain couples TRBV25-1 to TRBJ2-5; no clear D gene. The V and J ends lost 1 base and 0 bases respectively, with 15 bases between them. Germline V gene data show CDR1 as MGHDK and CDR2 as SYGVNS. The CDR3 covers 17 residues. The CDR3 sequence: CASSESQDQQNQETQYF. The CDR3 DNA reads TGTGCCAGCAGTGAATCCCAGGACCAGCAGAACCAAGAGACCCAGTACTTC.

This clonotype occurred a few times. This rearrangement joins TRBV10-3 to TRBJ2-3; 12 bases are a match to TRBD2. The length of the CDR3 is 18 residues. J was trimmed by 5 bases and V by 6 bases; bases with no gene match: 15. CDR1 is ENHRY, CDR2 SYGVKD, per germline. CDR3 in DNA: TGTGCCATCAGGAGACTAGCGGGGGCTCCTGGGTCGGTAGATACGCAGTATTTT. It yields the protein CAIRRLAGAPGSVDTQYF.

V is TRBV18 and J is TRBJ1-2; D is uncertain. Germline CDR1 is KGHSH and CDR2 is LQKENI. Between the trimmed V and J ends, which lost 6 bases and 7 bases, there was a span of 15 bases. The CDR3 consists of 13 residues. CDR3 loop: CASSPFGTSGYTF. As DNA, the CDR3 is TGTGCCAGCTCGCCTTTTGGAACTAGTGGCTACACCTTC.

This clonotype came up many times. The chain recombines TRBV7-3 with TRBJ2-5, with D maybe TRBD1 (6 bases). This CDR3 is built from 15 residues. Germline CDR1 is SGHTA and CDR2 is FQGTGA. Trimming left V 2 bases short and J 4 bases short, with 14 bases between. The CDR3 coding sequence is TGTGCCAGCAGCTTAGGTCTCGCAGGGGCAGAGACCCAGTACTTC. It yields the protein CASSLGLAGAETQYF. The full variable domain, completed using reference TRBV7-3 and TRBJ2-5, is GAGVSQTPSNKVTEKGKYVELRCDPISGHTALYWYRQSLGQGPEFLIYFQGTGAADDSGLPNDRFFAVRPEGSVSTLKIQRTERGDSAVYLCASSLGLAGAETQYFGPGTRLLVL.

This sequence joins TRBV7-9 and TRBJ2-3, with D possibly called TRBD1 or TRBD2 (5 bases each). The CDR3 loop spans 13 amino acids. CDR1 is SEHNR, CDR2 FQNEAQ, per germline (reference sequence). The ends were cut back, 3 bases at V and 3 bases at J, with 7 bases in the middle. CDR3 sequence reads: CASSLGETDTQYF. CDR3 nucleotide sequence: TGTGCCAGCAGCTTGGGGGAAACAGATACGCAGTATTTT. Filled out from reference TRBV7-9 and TRBJ2-3, the complete variable domain reads DTGVSQNPRHKITKRGQNVTFRCDPISEHNRLYWYRQTLGQGPEFLTYFQNEAQLEKSRLLSDRFSAERPKGSFSTLEIQRTEQGDSAMYLCASSLGETDTQYFGPGTRLTVL.